This T cell receptor (beta chain) is drawn from a study of persistence of HIV-infected CD4 T cells. Overall study context: Antigen stimulation activated a lower proportion of cells, more of them memory, than anti-CD3/anti-CD28 stimulation. General study findings and limits: The rare CMV-responding cells with HIV-1 proviruses were not separately TCR-sequenced.

Nonspecific anti-CD3/anti-CD28 bead stimulation represents the broad CD4+ T cell repertoire. Sorting selected CD4+ T cells upregulating both CD40 ligand and CD69. CD8-depleted PBMCs were stimulated 15 to 20 hours with anti-CD28/CD49d costimulation, CD40-blocking antibody and enfuvirtide. V lost 6 bases and J 7 bases, leaving 21 bases between the germline ends. The CDR3 is 15 residues long. CDR1 is MNHEY and CDR2 is SVGAGI in the germline V gene. Of note for this clone: Its antigen is not known.

The immunoSEQ assay was version 4, run in survey mode. Template was genomic DNA at roughly 9.6 ng/uL, with up to about 1 ug used per sample. The assay was immunoSEQ multiplex PCR, and TCRdb's table has in-frame clones only and misses some. The data contain roughly 43,000 clones, about 90% of them singletons. V is TRBV6-5 and J is TRBJ1-2, with D hard to call. Sequences were derived from CD4+ T cells sorted from PBMCs after roughly 18-hour stimulation, sampled from a patient who received antiretroviral therapy. This sequence was found in an adult man with HIV who was CMV-seropositive. The chain's CDR3 is CASSRDLYSVSGYTF. The CDR3 DNA follows: TGTGCCAGCAGCCGAGACTTATACAGCGTATCTGGCTACACCTTC.